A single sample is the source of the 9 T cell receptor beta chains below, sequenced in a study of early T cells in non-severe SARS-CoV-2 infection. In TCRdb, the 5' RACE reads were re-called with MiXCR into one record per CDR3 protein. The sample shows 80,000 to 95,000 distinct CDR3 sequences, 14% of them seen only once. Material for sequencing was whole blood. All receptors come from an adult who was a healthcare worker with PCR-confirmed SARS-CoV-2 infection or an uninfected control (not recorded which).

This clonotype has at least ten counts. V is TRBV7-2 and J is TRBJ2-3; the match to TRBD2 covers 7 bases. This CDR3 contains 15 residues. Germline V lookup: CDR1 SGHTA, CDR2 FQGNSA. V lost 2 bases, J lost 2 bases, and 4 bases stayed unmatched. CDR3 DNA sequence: TGTGCCAGCAGCTTAAACGCGGGGGACACAGATACGCAGTATTTT. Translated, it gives CASSLNAGDTDTQYF.

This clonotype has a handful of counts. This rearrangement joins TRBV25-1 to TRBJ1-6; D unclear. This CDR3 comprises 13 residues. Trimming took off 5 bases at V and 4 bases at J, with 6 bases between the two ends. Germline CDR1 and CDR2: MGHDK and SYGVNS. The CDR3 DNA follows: TGTGCCAGCAGTTCGGGGTATAATTCACCCCTCCACTTT. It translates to CASSSGYNSPLHF.

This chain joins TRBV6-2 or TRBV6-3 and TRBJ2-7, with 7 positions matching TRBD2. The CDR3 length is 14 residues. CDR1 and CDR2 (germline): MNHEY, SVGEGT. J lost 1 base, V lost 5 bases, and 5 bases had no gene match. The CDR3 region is CASSERGGSYEQYF. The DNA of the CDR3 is TGTGCCAGCAGTGAACGCGGGGGTTCCTACGAGCAGTACTTC.

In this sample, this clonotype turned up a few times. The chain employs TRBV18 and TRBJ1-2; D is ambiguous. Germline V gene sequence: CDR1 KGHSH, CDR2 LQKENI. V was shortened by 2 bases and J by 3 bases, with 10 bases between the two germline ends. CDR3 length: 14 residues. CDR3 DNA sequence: TGTGCCAGCTCACCAGGGAACGGCCACTATGGCTACACCTTC. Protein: CASSPGNGHYGYTF.

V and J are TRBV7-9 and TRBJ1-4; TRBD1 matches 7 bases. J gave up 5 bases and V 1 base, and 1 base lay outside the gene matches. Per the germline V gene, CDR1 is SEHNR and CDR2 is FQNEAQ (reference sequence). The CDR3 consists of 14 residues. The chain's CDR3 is CASSLGRGNEKLFF. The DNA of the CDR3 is TGTGCCAGCAGCTTAGGCAGGGGGAATGAAAAACTGTTTTTT.

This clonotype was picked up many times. CDR3 bases: TGCAGCGTTCAGGACAGGGTTGGTTCACCCCTCCACTTT. Encoded protein: CSVQDRVGSPLHF. The V gene is TRBV29-1, the J gene TRBJ1-6, with 8 bases aligning to TRBD1. The CDR3 runs 13 residues. J lost 9 bases, V lost 5 bases, and 6 bases had no gene match. Germline loops: CDR1 SQVTM, CDR2 ANQGSEA.

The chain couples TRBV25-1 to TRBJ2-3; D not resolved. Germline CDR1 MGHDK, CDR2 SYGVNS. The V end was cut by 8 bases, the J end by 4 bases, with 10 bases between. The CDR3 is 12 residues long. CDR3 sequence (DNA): TGTGCCAGCTCCATAGGGTCAGATACGCAGTATTTT. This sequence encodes CASSIGSDTQYF.

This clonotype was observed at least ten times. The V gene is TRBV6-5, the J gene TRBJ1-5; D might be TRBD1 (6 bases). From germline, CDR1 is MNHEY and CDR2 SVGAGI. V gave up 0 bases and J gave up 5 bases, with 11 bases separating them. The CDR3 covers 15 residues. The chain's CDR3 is CASSYSSRGDQPQHF. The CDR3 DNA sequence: TGTGCCAGCAGTTACTCCTCCAGGGGTGATCAGCCCCAGCATTTT.

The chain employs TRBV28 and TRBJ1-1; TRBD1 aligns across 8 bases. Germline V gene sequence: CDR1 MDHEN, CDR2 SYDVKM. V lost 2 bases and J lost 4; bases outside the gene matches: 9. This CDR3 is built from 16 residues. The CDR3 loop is CASSLTGGGMGTEAFF. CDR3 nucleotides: TGTGCCAGCAGTTTAACAGGGGGAGGAATGGGCACTGAAGCTTTCTTT. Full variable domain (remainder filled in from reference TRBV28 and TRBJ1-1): DVKVTQSSRYLVKRTGEKVFLECVQDMDHENMFWYRQDPGLGLRLIYFSYDVKMKEKGDIPEGYSVSREKKERFSLILESASTNQTSMYLCASSLTGGGMGTEAFFGQGTRLTVV.